In terms of frequency, the clone carrying this T cell receptor beta chain is medium-sized. The antigen is unknown. The data belong to a study of CXCR3-negative and CXCR3-positive naive CD8 T cells. This CDR3 has 13 residues. Germline V CDR1 and CDR2: SQVTM, ANQGSEA. Subsets of CD8+ T cells were each sorted in triplicate at about 300,000 cells apiece. 5' RACE that incorporated UMI labels was used to prepare the TRB cDNA libraries. TCRdb reanalyzed the 5' RACE reads and collapses them to one entry per CDR3 protein, without DNA. Found here are 7,000 or so distinct CDR3 sequences; the top ten clones hold under 2.5%. The study's findings and limits: Both naive subsets, CXCR3-negative and CXCR3-positive, displayed similar TRBV-TRBJ usage, unlike memory cells. Against CXCR3-negative naive cells, CXCR3-positive naive cells showed more hydrophobic TRB CDR3s.

The clonotype was recovered from a human donor in good health. Some clones in this sample may be carry-over from other donors' samples. The sample comprised naive CXCR3+ CD8+ T cells from blood. The subset: CD45RO-CCR7+CD27+CD95- naive CD8+ T cells expressing CXCR3 (TNR3+). This chain joins TRBV29-1 and TRBJ2-1; TCRdb proposes TRBD2, but this gene call is untestable without DNA. CDR3: CSVVGGALNEQFF.